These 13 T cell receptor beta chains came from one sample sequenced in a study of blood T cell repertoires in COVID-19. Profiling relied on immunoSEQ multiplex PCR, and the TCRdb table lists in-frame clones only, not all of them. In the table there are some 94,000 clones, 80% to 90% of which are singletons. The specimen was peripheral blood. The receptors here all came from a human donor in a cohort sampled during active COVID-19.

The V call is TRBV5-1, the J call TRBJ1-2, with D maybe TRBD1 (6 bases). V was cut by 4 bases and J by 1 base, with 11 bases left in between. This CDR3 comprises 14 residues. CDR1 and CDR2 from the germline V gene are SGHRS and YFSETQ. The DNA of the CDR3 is TGCGCCAGCAGCCCCGGGACATTTAACTATGGCTACACCTTC. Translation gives CASSPGTFNYGYTF.

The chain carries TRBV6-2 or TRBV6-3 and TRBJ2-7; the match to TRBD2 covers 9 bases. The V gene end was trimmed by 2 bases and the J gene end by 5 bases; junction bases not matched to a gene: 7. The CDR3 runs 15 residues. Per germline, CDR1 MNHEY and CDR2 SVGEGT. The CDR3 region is CASSYLAGGPNEQYF. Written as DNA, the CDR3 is TGTGCCAGCAGTTACCTCGCGGGAGGGCCAAACGAGCAGTACTTC.

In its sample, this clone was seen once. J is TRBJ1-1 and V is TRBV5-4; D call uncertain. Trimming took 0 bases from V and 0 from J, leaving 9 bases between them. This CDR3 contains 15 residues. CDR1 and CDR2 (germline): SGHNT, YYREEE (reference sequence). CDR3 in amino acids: CASSLDRHLNTEAFF. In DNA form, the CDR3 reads TGTGCCAGCAGCTTGGACAGACACTTGAACACTGAAGCTTTCTTT.

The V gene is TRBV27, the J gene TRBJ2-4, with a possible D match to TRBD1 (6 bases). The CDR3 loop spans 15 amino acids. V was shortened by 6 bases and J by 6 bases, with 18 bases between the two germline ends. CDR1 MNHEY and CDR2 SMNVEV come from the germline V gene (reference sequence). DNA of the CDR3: TGTGCCAGCAGACGTACAGGGTCGCTACTAAACATTCAGTACTTC. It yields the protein CASRRTGSLLNIQYF.

CDR3 sequence (DNA): TGTGCCAGCAGTGAAGTGGGGGGACGCACAGATACGCAGTATTTT. Translation gives CASSEVGGRTDTQYF. The chain joins TRBV6-1 to TRBJ2-3; possible D gene TRBD2, 6 bases. CDR3 length: 15 amino acids. In germline, CDR1 is MNHNS, CDR2 SASEGT. Trimming pared 1 base from V and 1 base from J, leaving 9 bases between.

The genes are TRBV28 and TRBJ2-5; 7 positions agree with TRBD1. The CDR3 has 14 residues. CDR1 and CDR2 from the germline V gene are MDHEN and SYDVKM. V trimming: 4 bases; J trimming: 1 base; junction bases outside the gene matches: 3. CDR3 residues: CASSSSGGQETQYF. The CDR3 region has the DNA TGTGCCAGCAGTTCCTCAGGGGGCCAAGAGACCCAGTACTTC.

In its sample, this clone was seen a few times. CDR3 region: CASSPGQPNYGYTF. In DNA form, the CDR3 reads TGTGCCAGCAGCCCGGGACAGCCTAACTATGGCTACACCTTC. V usage is TRBV3-1 (or the pseudogene TRBV3-2) and J usage is TRBJ1-2; TRBD1 aligns across 7 bases. The CDR3 extends over 14 amino acids. The germline gives CDR1 LGHDT, CDR2 YNNKEL (reference sequence). With V trimmed by 4 bases and J by 0 bases, 2 bases remained unmatched.

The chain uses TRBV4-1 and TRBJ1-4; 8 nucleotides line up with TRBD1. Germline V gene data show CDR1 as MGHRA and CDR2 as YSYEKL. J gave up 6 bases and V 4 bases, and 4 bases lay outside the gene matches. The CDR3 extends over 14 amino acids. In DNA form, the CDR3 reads TGCGCCAGCAGCCCCGAGGACAGGGATGAAAAACTGTTTTTT. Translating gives CASSPEDRDEKLFF.

This chain's CDR3 is CASSPRQGVTEAFF. CDR3 nucleotide sequence: TGTGCCAGCAGCCCCCGACAGGGGGTGACTGAAGCTTTCTTT. The chain recombines TRBV7-3 with TRBJ1-1, with 9 bases matching TRBD1. After removal of 5 bases from V and 5 bases from J, the junction contained 6 bases not matched to a gene. Germline V gene data show CDR1 as SGHTA and CDR2 as FQGTGA. The CDR3 is 14 amino acids.

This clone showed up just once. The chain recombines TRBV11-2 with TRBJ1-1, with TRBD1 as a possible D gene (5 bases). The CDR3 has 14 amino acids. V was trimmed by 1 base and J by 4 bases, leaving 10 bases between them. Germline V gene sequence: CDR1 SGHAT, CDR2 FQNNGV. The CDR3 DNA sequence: TGTGCCAGCAGCTTAGCAGGACATGGCACTGAAGCTTTCTTT. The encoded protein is CASSLAGHGTEAFF.

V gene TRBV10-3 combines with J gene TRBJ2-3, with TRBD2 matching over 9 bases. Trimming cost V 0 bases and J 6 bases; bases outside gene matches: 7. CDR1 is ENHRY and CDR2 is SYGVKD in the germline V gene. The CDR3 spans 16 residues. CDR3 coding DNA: TGTGCCATCAGTGAGTCGGAAGCGGGGGGAACGGATACGCAGTATTTT. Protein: CAISESEAGGTDTQYF.

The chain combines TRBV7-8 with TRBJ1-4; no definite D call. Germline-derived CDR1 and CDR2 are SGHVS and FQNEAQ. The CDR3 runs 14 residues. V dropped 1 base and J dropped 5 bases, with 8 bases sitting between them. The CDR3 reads CASSLGWANEKLFF. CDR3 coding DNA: TGTGCCAGCAGCTTAGGGTGGGCGAATGAAAAACTGTTTTTT.

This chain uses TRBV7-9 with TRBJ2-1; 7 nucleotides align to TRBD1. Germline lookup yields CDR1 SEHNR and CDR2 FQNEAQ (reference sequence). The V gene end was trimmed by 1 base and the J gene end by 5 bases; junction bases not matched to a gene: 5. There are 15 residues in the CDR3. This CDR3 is CASSLGQGTNNEQFF. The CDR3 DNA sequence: TGTGCCAGCAGCTTAGGACAGGGCACCAACAATGAGCAGTTCTTC.